Each of the 8 T cell receptor beta chains below was sequenced from the same sample in a study of blood T cell repertoires in COVID-19 (TCRdb year 2020). Libraries were built with the immunoSEQ multiplex PCR assay. Not all clones reach the TCRdb copy of this immuneACCESS table, which keeps in-frame sequences only. Checked studies attribute under half of the gap to unresolved V genes and leave the rest unexplained. The sample yields some 200,000 clones; 65% to 85% were counted once. The ten largest clones capture 7% to 8.5% of the sample. Sample: PBMCs or T cells enriched from blood (not recorded which). The receptors here all came from a woman aged 40 to 55 with acute COVID-19.

This clone appeared a few times. J is TRBJ2-1 and V is TRBV2; D is perhaps TRBD2 (6 bases). The V gene's germline CDR1 is SNHLY and CDR2 FYNNEI. The CDR3 has 14 amino acids. V was shortened by 6 bases and J by 1 base, with 10 bases between the two germline ends. The CDR3 region is CASRVSGSYNEQFF. As DNA, the CDR3 is TGTGCCAGCAGGGTTAGCGGTTCCTACAATGAGCAGTTCTTC.

The V gene is TRBV19, the J gene TRBJ1-6; 10 nucleotides match TRBD1. The CDR3 has 15 residues. V shed 5 bases and J 7 bases; nucleotides not matched to a gene: 5. The germline CDR1 and CDR2 sequences are LNHDA and SQIVND (reference sequence). The CDR3 reads CASSPSDRGNSPLHF. CDR3 in DNA: TGTGCCAGTAGTCCTTCGGACAGGGGGAATTCACCCCTCCACTTT.

This clone showed up just a few times. The V call is TRBV5-4, the J call TRBJ2-7, with TRBD1 matching 9 bases. V shed 3 bases and J 4 bases; nucleotides not matched to a gene: 8. The CDR3 has 15 residues. Per germline, CDR1 SGHNT and CDR2 YYREEE (reference sequence). This CDR3 is CASSYLTGGKYEQYF. CDR3 bases: TGTGCCAGCAGCTACCTAACAGGGGGCAAATACGAGCAGTACTTC. Looking up the rest from reference TRBV5-4 and TRBJ2-7 gives the full variable domain: ETGVTQSPTHLIKTRGQQVTLRCSSQSGHNTVSWYQQALGQGPQFIFQYYREEENGRGNFPPRFSGLQFPNYSSELNVNALELDDSALYLCASSYLTGGKYEQYFGPGTRLTVT.

This chain's CDR3 is CASRNDRDTEAFF. The CDR3 DNA sequence: TGTGCCAGTAGAAATGACAGGGACACTGAAGCTTTCTTT. The chain uses TRBV19 and TRBJ1-1; TRBD1 matches 7 bases. This CDR3 is 13 amino acids long. V shed 6 bases and J 3 bases; nucleotides not matched to a gene: 4. In germline, CDR1 is LNHDA, CDR2 SQIVND (reference sequence).

Only one count was recorded for this clone. The chain uses TRBV27 and TRBJ1-6, with D hard to call. This CDR3 spans 12 amino acids. CDR1 MNHEY and CDR2 SMNVEV come from the germline V gene (reference sequence). Trimming left V 6 bases short and J 7 bases short, with 7 bases between. The CDR3 DNA sequence: TGTGCCAGCAGGAGCCTCAATTCACCCCTCCACTTT. Its protein product is CASRSLNSPLHF.

This chain connects TRBV5-6 to TRBJ1-1; D not certain. Trimming stripped 1 base from V and 2 bases from J, with 12 bases between. Per the germline V gene, CDR1 is SGHDT and CDR2 is YYEEEE. The CDR3 contains 15 residues. The CDR3 DNA sequence: TGTGCCAGCAGCTTGTGGCCAACACTAAACACTGAAGCTTTCTTT. The encoded protein is CASSLWPTLNTEAFF.

The V gene is TRBV28, the J gene TRBJ2-3, with a weak D call TRBD2 (6 bases). V was clipped by 3 bases and J by 2 bases, with 21 bases between them. The CDR3 totals 18 residues. Germline CDR1 and CDR2: MDHEN and SYDVKM. CDR3: CASSFTFLDYHSTDTQYF. CDR3 nucleotide sequence: TGTGCCAGCAGTTTTACGTTCTTGGACTACCACTCCACAGATACGCAGTATTTT.

The CDR3: CASSTRLAGVYEQYF. CDR3 nucleotides: TGTGCCAGTAGTACCAGGTTAGCGGGAGTCTACGAGCAGTACTTC. The chain combines TRBV19 with TRBJ2-7, with TRBD2 matching 9 bases. Trimming took 4 bases from V and 3 from J; bases not matched to a gene: 7. Germline V gives CDR1 LNHDA, CDR2 SQIVND (reference sequence). The CDR3 loop spans 15 amino acids.